The clone carrying this TCR beta chain was picked up a small number of times. The target antigen is unknown. In germline, CDR1 is SGHTA, CDR2 FQGNSA. The CDR3 is 14 amino acids. V was cut by 5 bases and J by 11 bases, with 20 bases left in between. Using a J-beta primer mix together with a sample-barcoded 5' primer, a second PCR was run for roughly 7 to 11 cycles. TCRdb recomputed calls from the 5' RACE reads with MiXCR, one row per CDR3 protein. The data hold around 750,000 distinct CDR3 sequences, with roughly 50% observed a single time. This sample was included in a study of blood T cells in healthy people across ages. Study-wide points: With naive T cell percentage, TCR beta diversity showed a strong correlation.

Sequencing input: blood. The TCR comes from a man older than 75 in good health. The chain carries TRBV7-2 and TRBJ2-3; D tentatively reads TRBD1 or TRBD2 (5 bases each). CDR3 DNA sequence: TGTGCCAGCAGCCGCCCGTTTGAGGGGTTCAAGCAGTATTTT. This codes for CASSRPFEGFKQYF. The whole variable domain, remainder taken from reference TRBV7-2 and TRBJ2-3, is GAGVSQSPSNKVTEKGKDVELRCDPISGHTALYWYRQSLGQGLEFLIYFQGNSAPDKSGLPSDRFSAERTGGSVSTLTIQRTQQEDSAVYLCASSRPFEGFKQYFGPGTRLTVL.